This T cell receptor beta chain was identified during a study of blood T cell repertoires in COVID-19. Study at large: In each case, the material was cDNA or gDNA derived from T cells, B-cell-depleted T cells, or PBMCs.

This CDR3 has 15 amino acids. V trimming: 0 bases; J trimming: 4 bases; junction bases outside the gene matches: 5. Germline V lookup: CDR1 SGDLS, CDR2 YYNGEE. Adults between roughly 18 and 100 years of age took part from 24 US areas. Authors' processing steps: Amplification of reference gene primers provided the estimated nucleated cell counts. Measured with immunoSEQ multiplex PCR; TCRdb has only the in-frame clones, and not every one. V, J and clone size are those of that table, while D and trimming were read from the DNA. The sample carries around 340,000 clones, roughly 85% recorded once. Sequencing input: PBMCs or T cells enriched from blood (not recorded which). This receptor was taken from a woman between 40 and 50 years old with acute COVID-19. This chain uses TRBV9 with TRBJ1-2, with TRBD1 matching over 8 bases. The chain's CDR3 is CASSVEGQAIYGYTF. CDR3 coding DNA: TGTGCCAGCAGCGTAGAGGGACAGGCGATCTATGGCTACACCTTC.